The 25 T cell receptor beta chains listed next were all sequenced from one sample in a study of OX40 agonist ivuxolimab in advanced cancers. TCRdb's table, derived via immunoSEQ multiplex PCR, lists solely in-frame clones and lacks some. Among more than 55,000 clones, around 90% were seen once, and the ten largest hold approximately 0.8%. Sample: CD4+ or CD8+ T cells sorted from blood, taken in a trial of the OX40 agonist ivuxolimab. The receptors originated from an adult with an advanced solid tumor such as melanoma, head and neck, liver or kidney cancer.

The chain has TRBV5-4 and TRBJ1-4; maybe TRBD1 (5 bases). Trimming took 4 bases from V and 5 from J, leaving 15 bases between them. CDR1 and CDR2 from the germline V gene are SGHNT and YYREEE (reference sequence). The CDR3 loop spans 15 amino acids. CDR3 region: CASSAGTMGNEKLFF. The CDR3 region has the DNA TGTGCCAGCAGCGCCGGGACTATGGGAAATGAAAAACTGTTTTTT. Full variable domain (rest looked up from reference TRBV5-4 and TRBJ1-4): ETGVTQSPTHLIKTRGQQVTLRCSSQSGHNTVSWYQQALGQGPQFIFQYYREEENGRGNFPPRFSGLQFPNYSSELNVNALELDDSALYLCASSAGTMGNEKLFFGSGTQLSVL.

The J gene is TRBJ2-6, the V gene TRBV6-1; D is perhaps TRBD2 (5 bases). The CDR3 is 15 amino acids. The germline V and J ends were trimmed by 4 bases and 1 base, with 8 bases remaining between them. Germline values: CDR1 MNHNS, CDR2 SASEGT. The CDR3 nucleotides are TGTGCCAGCAGTGGTTGGGAGTCTGGGGCCAACGTCCTGACTTTC. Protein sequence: CASSGWESGANVLTF.

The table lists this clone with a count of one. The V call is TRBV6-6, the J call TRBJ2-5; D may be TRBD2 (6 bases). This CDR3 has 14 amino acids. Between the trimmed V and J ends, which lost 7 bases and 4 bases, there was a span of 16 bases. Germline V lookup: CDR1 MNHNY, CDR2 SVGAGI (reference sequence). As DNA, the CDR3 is TGTGCCAGCATGGGGACTTACCCGGGAGAGACCCAGTACTTC. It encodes CASMGTYPGETQYF.

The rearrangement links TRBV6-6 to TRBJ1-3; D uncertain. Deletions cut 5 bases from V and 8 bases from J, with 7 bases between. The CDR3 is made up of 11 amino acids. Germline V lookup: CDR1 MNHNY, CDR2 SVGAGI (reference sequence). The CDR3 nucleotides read TGTGCCAGCAGTCGGGAGTACACCATATATTTT. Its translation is CASSREYTIYF.

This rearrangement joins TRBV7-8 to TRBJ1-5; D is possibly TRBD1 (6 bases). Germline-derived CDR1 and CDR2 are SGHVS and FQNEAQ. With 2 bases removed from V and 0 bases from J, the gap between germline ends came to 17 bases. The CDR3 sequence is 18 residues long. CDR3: CASSLLSLQGYSNQPQHF. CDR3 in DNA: TGTGCCAGCAGCTTACTTAGTCTCCAGGGGTATAGCAATCAGCCCCAGCATTTT. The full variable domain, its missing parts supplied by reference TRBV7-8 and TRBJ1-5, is GAGVSQSPRYKVAKRGQDVALRCDPISGHVSLFWYQQALGQGPEFLTYFQNEAQLDKSGLPSDRFFAERPEGSVSTLKIQRTQQEDSAVYLCASSLLSLQGYSNQPQHFGDGTRLSIL.

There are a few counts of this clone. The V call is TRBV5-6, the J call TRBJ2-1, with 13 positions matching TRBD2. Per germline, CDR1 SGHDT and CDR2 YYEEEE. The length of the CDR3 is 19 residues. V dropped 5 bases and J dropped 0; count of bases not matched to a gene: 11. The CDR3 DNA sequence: TGTGCCAGCAGACCCCGGACTAGCGGGGGTTTTCCCTCCTACAATGAGCAGTTCTTC. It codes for CASRPRTSGGFPSYNEQFF.

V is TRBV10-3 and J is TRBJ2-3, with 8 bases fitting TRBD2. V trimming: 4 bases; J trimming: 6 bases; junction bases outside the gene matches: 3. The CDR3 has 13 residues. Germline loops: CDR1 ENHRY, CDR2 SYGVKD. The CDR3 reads CAISAGRDDTQYF. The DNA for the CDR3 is TGTGCCATCAGTGCCGGGAGGGATGATACGCAGTATTTT.

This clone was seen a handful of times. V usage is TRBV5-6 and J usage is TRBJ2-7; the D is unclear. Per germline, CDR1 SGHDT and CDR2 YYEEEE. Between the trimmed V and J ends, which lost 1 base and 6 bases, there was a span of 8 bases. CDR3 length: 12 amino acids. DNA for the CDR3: TGTGCCAGCAGCTTGTCGGTAGGCGAGCAGTACTTC. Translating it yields CASSLSVGEQYF. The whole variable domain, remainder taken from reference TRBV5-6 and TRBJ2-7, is DAGVTQSPTHLIKTRGQQVTLRCSPKSGHDTVSWYQQALGQGPQFIFQYYEEEERQRGNFPDRFSGHQFPNYSSELNVNALLLGDSALYLCASSLSVGEQYFGPGTRLTVT.

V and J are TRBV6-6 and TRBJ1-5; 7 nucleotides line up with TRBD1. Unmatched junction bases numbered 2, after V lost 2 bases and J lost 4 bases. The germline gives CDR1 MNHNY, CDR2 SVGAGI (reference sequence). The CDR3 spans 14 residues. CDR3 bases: TGTGCCAGCAGTTACATACAGGGGAATCAGCCCCAGCATTTT. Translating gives CASSYIQGNQPQHF.

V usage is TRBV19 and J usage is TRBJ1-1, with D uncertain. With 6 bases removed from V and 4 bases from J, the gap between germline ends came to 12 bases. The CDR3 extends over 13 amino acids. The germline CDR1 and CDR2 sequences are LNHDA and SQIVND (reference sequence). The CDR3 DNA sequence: TGTGCCAGTAGGAGAGGGCCGAGCACTGAAGCTTTCTTT. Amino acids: CASRRGPSTEAFF.

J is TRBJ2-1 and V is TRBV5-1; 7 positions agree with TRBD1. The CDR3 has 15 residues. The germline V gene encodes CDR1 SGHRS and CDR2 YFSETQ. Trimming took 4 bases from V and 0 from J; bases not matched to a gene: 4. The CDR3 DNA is TGCGCCAGCAGCCCACGACAGGGCTCCTACAATGAGCAGTTCTTC. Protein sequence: CASSPRQGSYNEQFF.

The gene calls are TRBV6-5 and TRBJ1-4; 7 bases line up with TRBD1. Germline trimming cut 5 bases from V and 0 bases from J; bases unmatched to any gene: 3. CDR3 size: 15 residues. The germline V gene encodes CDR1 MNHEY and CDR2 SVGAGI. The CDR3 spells CASSGQASTNEKLFF. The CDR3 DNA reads TGTGCCAGCAGTGGACAGGCCTCAACTAATGAAAAACTGTTTTTT.

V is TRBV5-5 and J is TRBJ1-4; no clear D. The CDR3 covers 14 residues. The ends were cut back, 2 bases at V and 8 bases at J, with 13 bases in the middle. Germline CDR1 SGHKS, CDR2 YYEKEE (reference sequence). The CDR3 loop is CASSFSDGVEKLFF. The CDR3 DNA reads TGTGCCAGCAGCTTCTCGGACGGGGTCGAAAAACTGTTTTTT.

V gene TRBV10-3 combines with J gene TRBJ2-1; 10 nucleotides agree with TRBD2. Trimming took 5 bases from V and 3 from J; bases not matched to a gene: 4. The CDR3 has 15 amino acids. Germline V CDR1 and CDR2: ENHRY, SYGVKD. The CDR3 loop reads CAISQAGGFYNEQFF. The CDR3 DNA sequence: TGTGCCATCAGTCAAGCGGGAGGGTTCTACAATGAGCAGTTCTTC.

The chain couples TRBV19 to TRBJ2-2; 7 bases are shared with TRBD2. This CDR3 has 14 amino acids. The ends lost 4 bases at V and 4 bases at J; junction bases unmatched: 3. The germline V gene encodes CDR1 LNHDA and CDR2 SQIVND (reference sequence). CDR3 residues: CASSSGRPTGELFF. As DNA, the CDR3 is TGTGCCAGTAGTAGCGGGAGACCCACCGGGGAGCTGTTTTTT.

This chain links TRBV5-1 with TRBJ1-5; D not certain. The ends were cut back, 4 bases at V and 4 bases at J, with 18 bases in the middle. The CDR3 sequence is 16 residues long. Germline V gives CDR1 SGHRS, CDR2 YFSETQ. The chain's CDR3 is CASSPSGYAPNQPQHF. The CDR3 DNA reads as TGCGCCAGCAGCCCCAGCGGGTATGCGCCTAATCAGCCCCAGCATTTT. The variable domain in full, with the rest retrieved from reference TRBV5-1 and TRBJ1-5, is KAGVTQTPRYLIKTRGQQVTLSCSPISGHRSVSWYQQTPGQGLQFLFEYFSETQRNKGNFPGRFSGRQFSNSRSEMNVSTLELGDSALYLCASSPSGYAPNQPQHFGDGTRLSIL.

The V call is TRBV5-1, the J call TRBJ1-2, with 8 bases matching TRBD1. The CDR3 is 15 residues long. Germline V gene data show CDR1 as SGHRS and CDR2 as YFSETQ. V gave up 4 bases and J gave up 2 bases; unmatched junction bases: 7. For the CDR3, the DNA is TGCGCCAGCAGCAACACAGGGGGAGCGAACTATGGCTACACCTTC. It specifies CASSNTGGANYGYTF.

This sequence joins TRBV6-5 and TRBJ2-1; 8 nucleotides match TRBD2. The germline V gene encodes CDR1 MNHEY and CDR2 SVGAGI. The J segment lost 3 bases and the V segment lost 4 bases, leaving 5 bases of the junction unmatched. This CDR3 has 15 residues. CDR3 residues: CASSSLAGRYNEQFF. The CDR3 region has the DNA TGTGCCAGCAGTTCTTTAGCGGGACGCTACAATGAGCAGTTCTTC.

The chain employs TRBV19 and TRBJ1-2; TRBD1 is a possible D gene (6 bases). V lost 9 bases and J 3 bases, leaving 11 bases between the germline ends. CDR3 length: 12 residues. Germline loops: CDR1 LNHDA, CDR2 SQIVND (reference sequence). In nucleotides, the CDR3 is TGTGCCAGCAGGGGATCTCACTATGGCTACACCTTC. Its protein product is CASRGSHYGYTF.

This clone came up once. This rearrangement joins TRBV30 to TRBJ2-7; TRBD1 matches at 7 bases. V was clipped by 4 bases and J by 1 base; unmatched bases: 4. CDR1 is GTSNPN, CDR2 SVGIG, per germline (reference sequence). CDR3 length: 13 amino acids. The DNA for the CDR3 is TGTGCCTGGAAGAAGGACAGGTCCTACGAGCAGTACTTC. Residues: CAWKKDRSYEQYF.

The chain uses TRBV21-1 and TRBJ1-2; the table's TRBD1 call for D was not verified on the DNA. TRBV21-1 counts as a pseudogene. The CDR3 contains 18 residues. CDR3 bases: TGTGCCAGCAGCAAAGCCTGGACAGATCCCATGGTCGGGTATGGCTACACCTTC. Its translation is CASSKAWTDPMVGYGYTF.

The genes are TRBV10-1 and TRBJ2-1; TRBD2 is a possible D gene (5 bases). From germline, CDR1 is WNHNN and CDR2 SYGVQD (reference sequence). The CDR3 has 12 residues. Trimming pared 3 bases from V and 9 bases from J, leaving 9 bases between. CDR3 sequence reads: CASSDNSVEQFF. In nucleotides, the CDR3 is TGCGCCAGCAGTGATAATAGCGTTGAGCAGTTCTTC.

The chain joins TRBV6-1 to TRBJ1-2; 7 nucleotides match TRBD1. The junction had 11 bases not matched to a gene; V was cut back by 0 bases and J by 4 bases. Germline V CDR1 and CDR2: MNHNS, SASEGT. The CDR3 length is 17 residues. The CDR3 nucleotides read TGTGCCAGCAGTGAAGCGCTGGGGACAGCCTCCTTCTATGGCTACACCTTC. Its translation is CASSEALGTASFYGYTF.

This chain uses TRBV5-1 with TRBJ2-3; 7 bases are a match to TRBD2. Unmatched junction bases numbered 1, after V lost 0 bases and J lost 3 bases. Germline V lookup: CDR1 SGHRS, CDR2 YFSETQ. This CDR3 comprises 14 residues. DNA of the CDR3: TGCGCCAGCAGCTTGGGCGGGAGAACAGATACGCAGTATTTT. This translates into CASSLGGRTDTQYF. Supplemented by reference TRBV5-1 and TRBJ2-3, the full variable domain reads KAGVTQTPRYLIKTRGQQVTLSCSPISGHRSVSWYQQTPGQGLQFLFEYFSETQRNKGNFPGRFSGRQFSNSRSEMNVSTLELGDSALYLCASSLGGRTDTQYFGPGTRLTVL.

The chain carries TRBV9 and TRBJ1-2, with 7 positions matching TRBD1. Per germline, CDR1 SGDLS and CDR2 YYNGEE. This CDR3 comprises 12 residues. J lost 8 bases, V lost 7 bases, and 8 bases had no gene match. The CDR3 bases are TGTGCCAGCCGCGGACAGGCGCTAGGCTACACCTTC. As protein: CASRGQALGYTF. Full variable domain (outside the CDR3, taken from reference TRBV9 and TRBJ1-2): DSGVTQTPKHLITATGQRVTLRCSPRSGDLSVYWYQQSLDQGLQFLIQYYNGEERAKGNILERFSAQQFPDLHSELNLSSLELGDSALYFCASRGQALGYTFGSGTRLTVV.